Sequencing of this T cell receptor beta chain was carried out in a study of sequential checkpoint blockade in melanoma. Study context: Randomization was 1:1 between first-line nivolumab→ipilimumab and ipilimumab→nivolumab.

Clones were sequenced by immunoSEQ multiplex PCR, and TCRdb holds only the in-frame ones, with some missing. The sample holds over 25,000 clones, approximately 80% seen once. Treatment in this sample: randomized to nivolumab then ipilimumab (arm A) or the reverse (arm B). Live CD3+CD8+ CD19− CD56− cells were sorted from PBMCs. The sequence was obtained from a human donor with melanoma. The sequencing here drew on CD8+ T cells sorted from blood (inferred from file names), taken from a patient given nivolumab and ipilimumab in sequence.

The CDR3 reads CASSLTDRGRSHEQFF. In DNA form, the CDR3 reads TGTGCCAGCAGCTTAACCGACAGGGGGCGAAGCCATGAGCAGTTCTTC. This chain links TRBV7-3 with TRBJ2-1, with 10 bases fitting TRBD1. From germline, CDR1 is SGHTA and CDR2 FQGTGA. V lost 0 bases to trimming and J lost 8 bases; unmatched junction nucleotides: 7. The CDR3 is made up of 16 amino acids.